A single sample gave rise to the 20 T cell receptor beta chains below, sequenced in a study of cytomegalovirus exposure and HLA in healthy donors. The PCR employed 60 Vbeta primers together with 13 Jbeta primers. Some clones are missing from TCRdb's copy, which holds only in-frame ones; the method was immunoSEQ multiplex PCR. Of about 140,000 clones listed, around 81% are singletons. The sample consisted of PBMCs. The receptors come from a man aged 45-65 years in good health and CMV-seronegative.

This clone was observed a few times. V usage is TRBV6-6 and J usage is TRBJ2-7; 7 bases map to TRBD1. Per germline, CDR1 MNHNY and CDR2 SVGAGI (reference sequence). Losses at the gene ends were 6 bases for V and 6 bases for J; bases not matched to a gene: 11. The CDR3 loop spans 14 amino acids. CDR3 coding DNA: TGTGCCAGCAGGACAAGACAGGGTCAAAGCGAGCAGTACTTC. It is translated as CASRTRQGQSEQYF.

The V and J genes are TRBV2 and TRBJ1-4, with a tentative D call TRBD1 (6 bases). V was pared by 4 bases and J by 5 bases, with 14 bases between. The CDR3 contains 15 residues. The germline gives CDR1 SNHLY, CDR2 FYNNEI. CDR3 residues: CASSVDGQLNEKLFF. The CDR3 bases are TGTGCCAGCAGTGTAGACGGACAGTTAAATGAAAAACTGTTTTTT.

The V call is TRBV15, the J call TRBJ2-5; D is ambiguous. The CDR3 sequence is 13 residues long. CDR1 and CDR2 from the germline V gene are LNHNV and YYDKDF (reference sequence). V lost 3 bases to trimming and J lost 4 bases, with 9 bases between them. The CDR3 nucleotides read TGTGCCACCAGCAGTTCCCTACCAGAGACCCAGTACTTC. It specifies CATSSSLPETQYF.

This chain uses TRBV14 with TRBJ2-1, with TRBD2 matching over 15 bases. This CDR3 is 17 amino acids long. Germline CDR1 reads SGHDN; CDR2 reads FVKESK. V shed 5 bases and J 4 bases; nucleotides not matched to a gene: 6. The DNA for the CDR3 is TGTGCCAGCAGCTGGACTAGCGGGGGGGCCAGGTACAATGAGCAGTTCTTC. Translating gives CASSWTSGGARYNEQFF.

CDR3 residues: CASSWDRKNTEAFF. CDR3 in DNA: TGTGCCAGCAGTTGGGACAGGAAGAACACTGAAGCTTTCTTT. The chain carries TRBV6-5 and TRBJ1-1, with 8 bases matching TRBD1. The ends lost 4 bases at V and 1 base at J; junction bases unmatched: 2. Germline V gives CDR1 MNHEY, CDR2 SVGAGI. There are 14 residues in the CDR3.

The V and J genes are TRBV7-9 and TRBJ2-7, with 7 nucleotides matching TRBD1. V lost 5 bases and J lost 1; bases outside the gene matches: 2. Germline lookup yields CDR1 SEHNR and CDR2 FQNEAQ (reference sequence). The CDR3 loop spans 13 amino acids. For the CDR3, the DNA is TGTGCCAGCAGCGTACAGGGGTCCTACGAGCAGTACTTC. Translating gives CASSVQGSYEQYF.

Only a few counts were recorded for this clone. The chain joins TRBV6-5 to TRBJ1-1; 9 bases match TRBD1. Germline CDR1 MNHEY, CDR2 SVGAGI. The CDR3 spans 15 residues. With V trimmed by 6 bases and J by 9 bases, 14 bases remained unmatched. CDR3 in amino acids: CASSATTGGRLKAFF. For the CDR3, the DNA is TGTGCCAGCAGCGCTACCACAGGGGGCAGATTGAAAGCTTTCTTT.

The rearrangement uses TRBV28 and TRBJ1-4; no reliable D call. Trimming took off 2 bases at V and 0 bases at J, with 10 bases between the two ends. CDR1 is MDHEN, CDR2 SYDVKM, per germline. This CDR3 is built from 16 residues. CDR3 nucleotides: TGTGCCAGCAGTTTAGCCAGCGCCGCAACTAATGAAAAACTGTTTTTT. Residues: CASSLASAATNEKLFF. Using reference TRBV28 and TRBJ1-4 for the parts outside the CDR3, the full variable domain is DVKVTQSSRYLVKRTGEKVFLECVQDMDHENMFWYRQDPGLGLRLIYFSYDVKMKEKGDIPEGYSVSREKKERFSLILESASTNQTSMYLCASSLASAATNEKLFFGSGTQLSVL.

The chain is built from TRBV2 and TRBJ2-2; 9 bases are a match to TRBD2. Germline V lookup: CDR1 SNHLY, CDR2 FYNNEI. The CDR3 length is 16 residues. J was trimmed by 1 base and V by 5 bases; bases with no gene match: 5. CDR3 bases: TGTGCCAGCAGTAGACTAGCGGAGGTGAACACCGGGGAGCTGTTTTTT. It codes for CASSRLAEVNTGELFF.

The chain joins TRBV28 to TRBJ2-1; D is perhaps TRBD2 (7 bases). The CDR3 extends over 14 amino acids. Trimming removed 5 bases at V and 8 bases at J, with 16 bases between. From germline, CDR1 is MDHEN and CDR2 SYDVKM. The CDR3 DNA follows: TGTGCCAGCAGTCCCCACGGGGGGCGGGATGAGCAGTTCTTC. It translates to CASSPHGGRDEQFF. The full variable domain, its missing parts supplied by reference TRBV28 and TRBJ2-1, is DVKVTQSSRYLVKRTGEKVFLECVQDMDHENMFWYRQDPGLGLRLIYFSYDVKMKEKGDIPEGYSVSREKKERFSLILESASTNQTSMYLCASSPHGGRDEQFFGPGTRLTVL.

This rearrangement joins TRBV28 to TRBJ2-3; no definite D call. Germline V lookup: CDR1 MDHEN, CDR2 SYDVKM. The CDR3 covers 12 residues. V was cut by 6 bases and J by 2 bases, with 6 bases left in between. This CDR3 is CASRTNTDTQYF. In nucleotides, the CDR3 is TGTGCCAGCAGAACAAACACAGATACGCAGTATTTT.

The V call is TRBV7-6, the J call TRBJ2-2; no reliable D call. Trimming stripped 2 bases from V and 4 bases from J, with 8 bases between. Looked up from germline, CDR1 is SGHVS and CDR2 is FNYEAQ. The CDR3 runs 14 residues. In nucleotides, the CDR3 is TGTGCCAGCAGCTTAAACAGACCCACCGGGGAGCTGTTTTTT. This codes for CASSLNRPTGELFF.

In this sample, this clone turned up once. The chain carries TRBV11-2 and TRBJ2-5; 7 nucleotides agree with TRBD1. Germline V gene sequence: CDR1 SGHAT, CDR2 FQNNGV. The CDR3 sequence is 15 residues long. Trimming removed 1 base from V and 5 bases from J; junction bases left unmatched: 7. In DNA, the CDR3 is TGTGCCAGCAGCTTAGCCAGGGGGATCGGGGAGACCCAGTACTTC. It translates to CASSLARGIGETQYF.

This clone was picked up a small number of times. The V call is TRBV5-1, the J call TRBJ2-5; TRBD2 aligns across 7 bases. CDR3 length: 19 amino acids. CDR1 is SGHRS and CDR2 is YFSETQ in the germline V gene. The V segment lost 4 bases and the J segment 2 bases; nucleotides outside the gene matches: 20. The CDR3 bases are TGCGCCAGCAGCAAAGGCCGCCGCTCTAGCGGACTTACTCAAGAGACCCAGTACTTC. Its protein is CASSKGRRSSGLTQETQYF.

This chain uses TRBV2 with TRBJ1-2; 7 positions match TRBD1. This CDR3 comprises 16 residues. Germline V lookup: CDR1 SNHLY, CDR2 FYNNEI. Trimming removed 6 bases from V and 2 bases from J; junction bases left unmatched: 12. CDR3 sequence: CASRRITTGENYGYTF. CDR3 sequence (DNA): TGTGCCAGCAGGCGCATTACCACAGGGGAAAACTATGGCTACACCTTC. Combining the CDR3 with reference TRBV2 and TRBJ1-2 gives the whole variable domain EPEVTQTPSHQVTQMGQEVILRCVPISNHLYFYWYRQILGQKVEFLVSFYNNEISEKSEIFDDQFSVERPDGSNFTLKIRSTKLEDSAMYFCASRRITTGENYGYTFGSGTRLTVV.

Only a few counts were recorded for this clone. CDR3 coding DNA: TGTGCCAGCAGCCAGGGGGGTGAGGGGGGCCGGGGAGCAGATACGCAGTATTTT. Its protein product is CASSQGGEGGRGADTQYF. The V and J genes are TRBV7-8 and TRBJ2-3, with D maybe TRBD1 (7 bases). This CDR3 is 18 amino acids long. Germline CDR1 is SGHVS and CDR2 is FQNEAQ. The V end lost 5 bases, the J end lost 4 bases, and 25 bases lay between the germline ends.

The V gene is TRBV9, the J gene TRBJ2-2; 8 bases fit TRBD1. The V gene end was trimmed by 7 bases and the J gene end by 4 bases; junction bases not matched to a gene: 15. The CDR3 runs to 17 residues. Germline CDR1 reads SGDLS; CDR2 reads YYNGEE. The CDR3 DNA sequence: TGTGCCAGCTCCTGGGGACAGGCAGGGGGCTTCACCGGGGAGCTGTTTTTT. Encoded protein: CASSWGQAGGFTGELFF.

The V and J genes are TRBV28 and TRBJ1-2; 10 nucleotides align to TRBD1. J was trimmed by 7 bases and V by 4 bases; bases with no gene match: 6. CDR1 is MDHEN and CDR2 is SYDVKM in the germline V gene. The CDR3 runs 14 residues. The DNA of the CDR3 is TGTGCCAGCAGTTCCAGGACAGGGGGTTCTGGCTACACCTTC. It translates to CASSSRTGGSGYTF.

As regards this clone: Additional DNA sequences in this sample encode the identical CDR3. The genes are TRBV4-1 and TRBJ2-2; 8 bases align to TRBD2. V gave up 5 bases and J gave up 5 bases; unmatched junction bases: 4. This CDR3 region has 14 residues. Germline CDR1 and CDR2: MGHRA and YSYEKL. In DNA form, the CDR3 reads TGCGCCAGCAGCAAGACGGGGGGGACCGGGGAGCTGTTTTTT. This sequence encodes CASSKTGGTGELFF.

The rearrangement uses TRBV28 and TRBJ2-7, with 7 bases fitting TRBD1. After removal of 5 bases from V and 5 bases from J, the junction contained 9 bases not matched to a gene. The CDR3 runs 14 residues. Germline V gives CDR1 MDHEN, CDR2 SYDVKM. CDR3 coding DNA: TGTGCCAGCAGTCCCACAGGGGCACGGGACGAGCAGTACTTC. Its translation is CASSPTGARDEQYF.